These 11 T cell receptor beta chains were sequenced from one sample in a study of early T cells in non-severe SARS-CoV-2 infection (dated by TCRdb to about 2021). Libraries were constructed by 5' RACE. Instrument on record: NextSeq 500. TCRdb passed the public sequencing reads through fastp at Q25 and MiXCR, retaining productive beta sequences. Every entry covers one CDR3 protein and lists the most common genes and DNA from its rows. Present in this sample are 85,000 to 100,000 distinct CDR3 sequences, more than 9.5% of which were seen just once. The top ten clonotypes cover around 5.4% of the sample. Specimen: whole blood. These receptor sequences come from an adult who was a healthcare worker with PCR-confirmed SARS-CoV-2 infection or an uninfected control (not recorded which).

The sample holds a few counts of this clonotype. The chain employs TRBV29-1 and TRBJ1-4, with 9 bases that match TRBD1. Germline V gene data show CDR1 as SQVTM and CDR2 as ANQGSEA. CDR3 length equals 12 residues. The junction had 4 bases not matched to a gene; V was cut back by 7 bases and J by 7 bases. CDR3 loop: CSGGQGREKLFF. The DNA of the CDR3 is TGCAGCGGGGGACAGGGTCGTGAAAAACTGTTTTTT.

This clonotype was seen repeatedly, ten times or more. The rearrangement links TRBV12-3 or TRBV12-4 to TRBJ2-1, with D uncertain. The CDR3 length is 13 residues. The V end lost 4 bases, the J end lost 7 bases, and 11 bases lay between the germline ends. The CDR3 region has the DNA TGTGCCAGCAGTTCCCCTCGTGTGAATGAGCAGTTCTTC. Amino acid sequence: CASSSPRVNEQFF.

This clonotype appeared a few times. V usage is TRBV18 and J usage is TRBJ1-1, with D perhaps matching TRBD1 (5 bases). This CDR3 spans 14 amino acids. Germline V gene sequence: CDR1 KGHSH, CDR2 LQKENI. Trimming took off 3 bases at V and 3 bases at J, with 11 bases between the two ends. Here the CDR3 reads CASSPGLQYTEAFF. The CDR3 DNA reads as TGTGCCAGCTCACCGGGACTTCAGTACACTGAAGCTTTCTTT. Combining the CDR3 with reference TRBV18 and TRBJ1-1 gives the whole variable domain NAGVMQNPRHLVRRRGQEARLRCSPMKGHSHVYWYRQLPEEGLKFMVYLQKENIIDESGMPKERFSAEFPKEGPSILRIQQVVRGDSAAYFCASSPGLQYTEAFFGQGTRLTVV.

Ten or more counts support this clonotype. The rearrangement joins TRBV7-9 to TRBJ2-3, with 14 nucleotides matching TRBD2. J lost 5 bases, V lost 2 bases, and 3 bases had no gene match. This CDR3 has 16 residues. The germline V gene has CDR1 SEHNR and CDR2 FQNEAQ (reference sequence). The CDR3 coding sequence is TGTGCCAGCAGCTTACCGGGACTAGCGGGAGTAGATACGCAGTATTTT. Its protein product is CASSLPGLAGVDTQYF.

This clonotype was found a few times. The chain recombines TRBV18 with TRBJ1-5, with unresolved D. Germline V lookup: CDR1 KGHSH, CDR2 LQKENI. This CDR3 is 13 amino acids long. Trimming left V 4 bases short and J 5 bases short, with 9 bases between. CDR3 bases: TGTGCCAGCTCACTCCTCTCGGATCAGCCCCAGCATTTT. As protein: CASSLLSDQPQHF.

The chain employs TRBV12-3 or TRBV12-4 and TRBJ2-5, with TRBD1 matching 7 bases. J lost 5 bases, V lost 6 bases, and 6 bases had no gene match. The CDR3 runs 13 residues. The CDR3 loop is CASSPGQLETQYF. The CDR3 DNA follows: TGTGCCAGCAGCCCGGGACAGTTGGAGACCCAGTACTTC.

This clonotype was recorded a few times. This chain joins TRBV29-1 and TRBJ1-2, with a weak D call TRBD1 (6 bases). V was clipped by 7 bases and J by 8 bases, with 14 bases between them. CDR3 length: 11 residues. CDR1 and CDR2 (germline): SQVTM, ANQGSEA. The CDR3 loop reads CSARRGFGYTF. CDR3 in DNA: TGCAGCGCTCGCAGGGGTTTCGGCTACACCTTC.

V usage is TRBV2 and J usage is TRBJ1-4; D is unclear. Germline lookup yields CDR1 SNHLY and CDR2 FYNNEI. The V end lost 5 bases, the J end lost 0 bases, and 10 bases lay between the germline ends. The CDR3 sequence is 15 residues long. CDR3 bases: TGTGCCAGCAGTAGAAGAGAGTCAACTAATGAAAAACTGTTTTTT. Encoded protein: CASSRRESTNEKLFF. The full variable domain, rest sourced from reference TRBV2 and TRBJ1-4, is EPEVTQTPSHQVTQMGQEVILRCVPISNHLYFYWYRQILGQKVEFLVSFYNNEISEKSEIFDDQFSVERPDGSNFTLKIRSTKLEDSAMYFCASSRRESTNEKLFFGSGTQLSVL.

The rearrangement joins TRBV2 to TRBJ2-7, with D maybe TRBD1 (5 bases). The germline V gene encodes CDR1 SNHLY and CDR2 FYNNEI. Between the trimmed V and J ends, which lost 7 bases and 6 bases, there was a span of 16 bases. The CDR3 length is 13 residues. The CDR3 here is CASILRTPSEQYF. The CDR3 bases are TGTGCCAGCATATTACGGACACCATCCGAGCAGTACTTC.

The V gene is TRBV24-1, the J gene TRBJ2-1; 7 bases match TRBD1. Unmatched junction bases numbered 5, after V lost 3 bases and J lost 1 base. The germline V gene has CDR1 KGHDR and CDR2 SFDVKD. This CDR3 spans 16 amino acids. CDR3 nucleotides: TGTGCCACCAGTGATGACAGGGCCGTTTCCTACAATGAGCAGTTCTTC. It translates to CATSDDRAVSYNEQFF.

This clonotype was seen more than once but under ten times. As DNA, the CDR3 is TGTGCCAGCAGTTTAGCAGGGGGTACCACTGAAGCTTTCTTT. This translates into CASSLAGGTTEAFF. The chain is built from TRBV27 and TRBJ1-1, with 7 bases aligning to TRBD1. The CDR3 sequence is 14 residues long. Trimming took 2 bases from V and 4 from J; bases not matched to a gene: 4. Per germline, CDR1 MNHEY and CDR2 SMNVEV (reference sequence).